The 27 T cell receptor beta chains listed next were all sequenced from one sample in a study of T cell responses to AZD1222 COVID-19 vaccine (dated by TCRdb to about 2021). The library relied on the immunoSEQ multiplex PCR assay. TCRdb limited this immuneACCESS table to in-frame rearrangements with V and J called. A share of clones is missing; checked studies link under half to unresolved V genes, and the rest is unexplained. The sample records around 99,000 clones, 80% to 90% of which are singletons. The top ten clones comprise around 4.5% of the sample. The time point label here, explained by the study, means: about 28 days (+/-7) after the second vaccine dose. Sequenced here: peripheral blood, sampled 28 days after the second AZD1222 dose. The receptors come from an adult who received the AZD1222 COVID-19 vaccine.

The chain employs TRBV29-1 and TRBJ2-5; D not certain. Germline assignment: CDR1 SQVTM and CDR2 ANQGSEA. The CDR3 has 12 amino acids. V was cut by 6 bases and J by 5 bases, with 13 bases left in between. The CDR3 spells CSVRAPAETQYF. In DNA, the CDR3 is TGCAGCGTCCGGGCCCCCGCCGAGACCCAGTACTTC.

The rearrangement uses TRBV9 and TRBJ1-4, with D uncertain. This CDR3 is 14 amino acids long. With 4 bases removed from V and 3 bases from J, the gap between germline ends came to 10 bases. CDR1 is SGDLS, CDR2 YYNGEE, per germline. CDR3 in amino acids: CASSPGMANEKLFF. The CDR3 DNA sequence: TGTGCCAGCAGCCCGGGGATGGCTAATGAAAAACTGTTTTTT.

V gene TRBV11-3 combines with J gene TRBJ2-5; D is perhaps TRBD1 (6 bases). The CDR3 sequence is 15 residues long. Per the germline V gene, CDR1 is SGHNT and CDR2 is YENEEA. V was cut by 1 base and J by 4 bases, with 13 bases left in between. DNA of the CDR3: TGTGCCAGCAGCTTAGCCCCGGACAGTCGAGAGACCCAGTACTTC. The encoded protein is CASSLAPDSRETQYF.

Here the CDR3 reads CATSGGAKFGQPQHF. The CDR3 region has the DNA TGTGCCACCTCTGGGGGGGCTAAATTTGGCCAGCCCCAGCATTTT. This chain joins TRBV6-6 and TRBJ1-5; D perhaps matches TRBD1 (6 bases). V gave up 10 bases and J gave up 7 bases, with 23 bases separating them. Looked up from germline, CDR1 is MNHNY and CDR2 is SVGAGI (reference sequence). This CDR3 is 15 amino acids long.

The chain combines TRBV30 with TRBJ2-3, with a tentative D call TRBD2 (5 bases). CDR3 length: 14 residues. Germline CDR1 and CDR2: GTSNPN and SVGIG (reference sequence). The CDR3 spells CARGQVLSTDTQYF. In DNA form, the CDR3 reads TGTGCTCGAGGGCAGGTCTTAAGTACAGATACGCAGTATTTT.

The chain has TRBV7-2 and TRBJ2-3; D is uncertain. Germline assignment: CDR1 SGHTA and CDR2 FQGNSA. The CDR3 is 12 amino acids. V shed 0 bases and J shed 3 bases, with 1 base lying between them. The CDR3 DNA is TGTGCCAGCAGCTTAGCGACAGATACGCAGTATTTT. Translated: CASSLATDTQYF.

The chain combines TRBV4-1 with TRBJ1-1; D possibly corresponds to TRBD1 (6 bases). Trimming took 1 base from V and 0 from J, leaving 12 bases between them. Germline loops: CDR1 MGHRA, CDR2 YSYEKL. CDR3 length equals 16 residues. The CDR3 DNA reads TGCGCCAGCAGCCAAGTTACAGGGATAATGAACACTGAAGCTTTCTTT. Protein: CASSQVTGIMNTEAFF.

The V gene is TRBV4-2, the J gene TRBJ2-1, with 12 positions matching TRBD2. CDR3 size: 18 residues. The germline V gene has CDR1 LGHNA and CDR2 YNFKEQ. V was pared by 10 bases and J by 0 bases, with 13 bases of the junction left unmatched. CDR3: CATTSGLAGLSSYNEQFF. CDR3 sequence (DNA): TGTGCCACCACCTCGGGACTAGCGGGTCTCAGCTCCTACAATGAGCAGTTCTTC.

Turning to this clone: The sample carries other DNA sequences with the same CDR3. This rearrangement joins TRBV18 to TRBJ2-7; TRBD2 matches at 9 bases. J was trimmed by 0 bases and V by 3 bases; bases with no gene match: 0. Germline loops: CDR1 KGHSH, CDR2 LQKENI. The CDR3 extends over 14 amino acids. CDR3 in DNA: TGTGCCAGCTCACCTAGCGGGAGCTCCTACGAGCAGTACTTC. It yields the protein CASSPSGSSYEQYF.

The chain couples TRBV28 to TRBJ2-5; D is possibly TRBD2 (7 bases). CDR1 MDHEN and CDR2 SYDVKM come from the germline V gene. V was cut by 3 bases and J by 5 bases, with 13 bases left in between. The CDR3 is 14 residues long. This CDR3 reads CASSLVGGDETQYF. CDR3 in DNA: TGTGCCAGCAGTTTGGTAGGGGGGGATGAGACCCAGTACTTC. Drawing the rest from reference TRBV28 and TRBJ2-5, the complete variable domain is DVKVTQSSRYLVKRTGEKVFLECVQDMDHENMFWYRQDPGLGLRLIYFSYDVKMKEKGDIPEGYSVSREKKERFSLILESASTNQTSMYLCASSLVGGDETQYFGPGTRLLVL.

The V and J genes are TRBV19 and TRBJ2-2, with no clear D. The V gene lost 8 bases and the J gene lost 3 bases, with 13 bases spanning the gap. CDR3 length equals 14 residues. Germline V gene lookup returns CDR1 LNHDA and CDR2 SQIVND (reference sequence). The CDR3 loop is CASLRNPYTGELFF. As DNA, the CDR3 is TGTGCCAGTCTCCGGAATCCCTACACCGGGGAGCTGTTTTTT.

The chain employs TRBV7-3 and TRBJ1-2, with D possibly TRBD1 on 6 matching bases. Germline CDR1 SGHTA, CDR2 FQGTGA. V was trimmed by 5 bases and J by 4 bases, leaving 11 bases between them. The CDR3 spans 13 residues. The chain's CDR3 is CASSPRGAYGYTF. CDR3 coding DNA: TGTGCCAGCAGCCCAAGGGGGGCCTATGGCTACACCTTC. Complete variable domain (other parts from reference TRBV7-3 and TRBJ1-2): GAGVSQTPSNKVTEKGKYVELRCDPISGHTALYWYRQSLGQGPEFLIYFQGTGAADDSGLPNDRFFAVRPEGSVSTLKIQRTERGDSAVYLCASSPRGAYGYTFGSGTRLTVV.

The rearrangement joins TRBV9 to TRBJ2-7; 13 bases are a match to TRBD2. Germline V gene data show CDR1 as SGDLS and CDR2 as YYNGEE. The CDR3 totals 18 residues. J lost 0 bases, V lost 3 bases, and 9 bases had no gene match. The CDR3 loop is CASSGGGTSGTSSYEQYF. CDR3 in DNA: TGTGCCAGCAGCGGAGGGGGGACTAGCGGGACGAGCTCCTACGAGCAGTACTTC. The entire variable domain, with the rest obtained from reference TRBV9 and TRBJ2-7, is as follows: DSGVTQTPKHLITATGQRVTLRCSPRSGDLSVYWYQQSLDQGLQFLIQYYNGEERAKGNILERFSAQQFPDLHSELNLSSLELGDSALYFCASSGGGTSGTSSYEQYFGPGTRLTVT.

In DNA form, the CDR3 reads TGTGCCAGCAGCCAGGGACAGGGAGGTTCACCCCTCCACTTT. Its translation is CASSQGQGGSPLHF. The gene calls are TRBV6-5 and TRBJ1-6; 9 nucleotides line up with TRBD1. The junction had 6 bases not matched to a gene; V was cut back by 6 bases and J by 9 bases. The CDR3 consists of 14 residues. Germline V lookup: CDR1 MNHEY, CDR2 SVGAGI.

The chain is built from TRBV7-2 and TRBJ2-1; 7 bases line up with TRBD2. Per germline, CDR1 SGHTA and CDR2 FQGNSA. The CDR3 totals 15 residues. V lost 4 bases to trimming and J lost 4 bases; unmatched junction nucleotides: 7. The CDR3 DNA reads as TGTGCCAGCAGCTCGGAAGCGGGACCTTACAATGAGCAGTTCTTC. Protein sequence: CASSSEAGPYNEQFF.

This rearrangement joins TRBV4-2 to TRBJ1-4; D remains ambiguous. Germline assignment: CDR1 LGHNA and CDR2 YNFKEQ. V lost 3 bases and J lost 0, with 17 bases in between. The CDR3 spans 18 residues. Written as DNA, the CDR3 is TGTGCCAGCAGCCACCCTATCGGGGAGATGGCAACTAATGAAAAACTGTTTTTT. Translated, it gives CASSHPIGEMATNEKLFF.

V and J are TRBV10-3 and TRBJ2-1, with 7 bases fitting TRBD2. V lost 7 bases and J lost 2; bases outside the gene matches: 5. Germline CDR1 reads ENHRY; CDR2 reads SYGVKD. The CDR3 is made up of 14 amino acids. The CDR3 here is CAITKGGTYNEQFF. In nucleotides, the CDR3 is TGTGCCATCACGAAGGGAGGGACCTACAATGAGCAGTTCTTC.

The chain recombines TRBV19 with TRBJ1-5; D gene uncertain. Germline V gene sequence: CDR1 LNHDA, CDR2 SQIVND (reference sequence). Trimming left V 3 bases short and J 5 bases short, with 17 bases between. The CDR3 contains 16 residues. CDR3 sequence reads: CASSIGRSGRHQPQHF. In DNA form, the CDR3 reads TGTGCCAGTAGTATCGGGCGGTCCGGGCGACATCAGCCCCAGCATTTT.

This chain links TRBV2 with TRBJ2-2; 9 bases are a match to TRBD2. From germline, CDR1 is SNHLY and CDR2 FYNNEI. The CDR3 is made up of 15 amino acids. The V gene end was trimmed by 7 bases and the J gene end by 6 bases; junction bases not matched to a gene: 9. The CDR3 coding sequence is TGTGCCAGCATTAAGTTAGCGGGAGTCCCCGGGGAGCTGTTTTTT. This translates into CASIKLAGVPGELFF.

The CDR3 loop is CASSLGSNTEAFF. The CDR3 bases are TGTGCCAGCAGCCTCGGCTCGAACACTGAAGCTTTCTTT. The chain carries TRBV16 and TRBJ1-1; D not certain. Germline V gives CDR1 KGHSY, CDR2 FQNENV. The CDR3 length is 13 residues. The V gene lost 4 bases and the J gene lost 1 base, with 7 bases spanning the gap.

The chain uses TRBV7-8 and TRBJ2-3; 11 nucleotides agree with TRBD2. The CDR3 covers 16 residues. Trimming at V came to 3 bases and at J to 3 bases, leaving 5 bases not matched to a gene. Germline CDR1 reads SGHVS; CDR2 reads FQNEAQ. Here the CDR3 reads CASSFSGGGGTDTQYF. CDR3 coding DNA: TGTGCCAGCAGCTTTAGCGGGGGGGGTGGTACAGATACGCAGTATTTT. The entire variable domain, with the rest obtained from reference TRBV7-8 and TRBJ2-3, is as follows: GAGVSQSPRYKVAKRGQDVALRCDPISGHVSLFWYQQALGQGPEFLTYFQNEAQLDKSGLPSDRFFAERPEGSVSTLKIQRTQQEDSAVYLCASSFSGGGGTDTQYFGPGTRLTVL.

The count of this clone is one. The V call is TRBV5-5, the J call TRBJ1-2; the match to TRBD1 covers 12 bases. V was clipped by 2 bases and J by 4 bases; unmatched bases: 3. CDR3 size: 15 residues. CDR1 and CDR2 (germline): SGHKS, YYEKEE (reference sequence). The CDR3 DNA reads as TGTGCCAGCAGCTTCGGGACAGGGGGCGTCTATGGCTACACCTTC. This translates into CASSFGTGGVYGYTF.

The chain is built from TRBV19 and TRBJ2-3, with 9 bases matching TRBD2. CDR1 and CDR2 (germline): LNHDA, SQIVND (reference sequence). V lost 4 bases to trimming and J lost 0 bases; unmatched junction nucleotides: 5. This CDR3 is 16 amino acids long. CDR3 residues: CASSTKLAGSTDTQYF. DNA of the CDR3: TGTGCCAGTAGTACCAAACTAGCGGGTAGCACAGATACGCAGTATTTT.

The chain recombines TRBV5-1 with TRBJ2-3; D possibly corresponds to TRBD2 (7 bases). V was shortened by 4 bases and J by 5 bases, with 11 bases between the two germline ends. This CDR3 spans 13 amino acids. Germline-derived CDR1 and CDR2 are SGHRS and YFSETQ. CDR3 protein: CASSGGARDTQYF. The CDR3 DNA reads TGCGCCAGCAGCGGGGGGGCTAGAGATACGCAGTATTTT. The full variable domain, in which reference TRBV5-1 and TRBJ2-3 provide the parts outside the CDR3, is KAGVTQTPRYLIKTRGQQVTLSCSPISGHRSVSWYQQTPGQGLQFLFEYFSETQRNKGNFPGRFSGRQFSNSRSEMNVSTLELGDSALYLCASSGGARDTQYFGPGTRLTVL.

This chain's CDR3 is CASSLGHSNYGYTF. CDR3 DNA sequence: TGTGCCAGCAGCTTGGGACATTCTAACTATGGCTACACCTTC. The chain combines TRBV11-2 with TRBJ1-2; tentatively, D is TRBD1 (6 bases). The CDR3 spans 14 residues. V was shortened by 3 bases and J by 0 bases, with 8 bases between the two germline ends. The germline gives CDR1 SGHAT, CDR2 FQNNGV.

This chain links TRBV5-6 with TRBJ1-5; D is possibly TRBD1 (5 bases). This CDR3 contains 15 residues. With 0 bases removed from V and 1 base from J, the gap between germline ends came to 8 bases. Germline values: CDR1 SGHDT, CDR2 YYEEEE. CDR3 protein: CASSLGWDSNQPQHF. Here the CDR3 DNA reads TGTGCCAGCAGCTTGGGTTGGGACAGCAATCAGCCCCAGCATTTT.

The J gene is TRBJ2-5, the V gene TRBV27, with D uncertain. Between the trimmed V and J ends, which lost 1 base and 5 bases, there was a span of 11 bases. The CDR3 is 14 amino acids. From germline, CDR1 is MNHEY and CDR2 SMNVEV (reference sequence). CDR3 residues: CASSLFPNVETQYF. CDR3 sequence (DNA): TGTGCCAGCAGTTTATTTCCAAATGTGGAGACCCAGTACTTC.